One and the same sample provided the 25 T cell receptor beta chains below, sequenced in a study of T cell responses to AZD1222 COVID-19 vaccine. TCRdb's table, derived via immunoSEQ multiplex PCR, lists solely in-frame clones and lacks some. Of about 60,000 clones in the sample, 85% were seen once. Source: peripheral blood, taken on day 0 of AZD1222 vaccination. Receptors were obtained from an adult in good health.

The J gene is TRBJ1-4, the V gene TRBV9, with 7 bases fitting TRBD1. The V and J ends lost 3 bases and 9 bases, in that order; junction bases with no gene match: 11. Germline V gives CDR1 SGDLS, CDR2 YYNGEE. The CDR3 extends over 15 amino acids. This chain's CDR3 is CASSGRDSPNQKLFF. The CDR3 DNA sequence: TGTGCCAGCAGCGGCCGGGACAGCCCGAATCAAAAACTGTTTTTT.

V gene TRBV2 combines with J gene TRBJ2-7; 15 bases are a match to TRBD2. Per the germline V gene, CDR1 is SNHLY and CDR2 is FYNNEI. CDR3 length equals 14 residues. Trimming removed 6 bases from V and 9 bases from J; junction bases left unmatched: 6. The CDR3 DNA follows: TGTGCCAGCAGACTAGGGACTAGCGGGGGGCGGCAGTACTTC. This gives the protein CASRLGTSGGRQYF.

The chain has TRBV19 and TRBJ1-5, with 7 positions matching TRBD1. CDR3 length: 15 residues. Germline-derived CDR1 and CDR2 are LNHDA and SQIVND (reference sequence). Trimming took 4 bases from V and 11 from J; bases not matched to a gene: 14. CDR3 sequence: CASSNGRTGEAAQHF. DNA for the CDR3: TGTGCCAGTAGTAATGGCCGGACAGGCGAAGCGGCCCAGCATTTT.

The CDR3 protein is CASSLGYSGTQDTQYF. The CDR3 DNA follows: TGCGCCAGCAGCTTGGGGTACTCCGGGACCCAAGATACGCAGTATTTT. The V and J genes are TRBV5-1 and TRBJ2-3, with D possibly being TRBD1 or TRBD2 (5 bases each). This CDR3 is 16 amino acids long. V gave up 0 bases and J gave up 5 bases, with 16 bases separating them. Germline CDR1 reads SGHRS; CDR2 reads YFSETQ.

The V gene is TRBV7-3, the J gene TRBJ2-1, with 7 positions matching TRBD1. CDR3 length: 13 residues. Germline V gives CDR1 SGHTA, CDR2 FQGTGA. V gave up 5 bases and J gave up 7 bases; unmatched junction bases: 5. The CDR3 DNA sequence: TGTGCCAGCAGCCAGACAGGGTGGAATGAGCAGTTCTTC. Its protein is CASSQTGWNEQFF.

This rearrangement joins TRBV19 to TRBJ1-5; tentatively, D is TRBD1 (5 bases). Germline values: CDR1 LNHDA, CDR2 SQIVND (reference sequence). The CDR3 is made up of 15 amino acids. Between the trimmed V and J ends, which lost 1 base and 1 base, there was a span of 8 bases. In nucleotides, the CDR3 is TGTGCCAGTAGTATAGGAGGGGAAAGCAATCAGCCCCAGCATTTT. It is translated as CASSIGGESNQPQHF.

The rearrangement links TRBV27 to TRBJ2-7; 10 bases align to TRBD1. Germline V gene lookup returns CDR1 MNHEY and CDR2 SMNVEV (reference sequence). The CDR3 has 14 residues. Unmatched junction bases numbered 3, after V lost 5 bases and J lost 2 bases. As DNA, the CDR3 is TGTGCCAGCAGTAGGGGACAGGGGACCTACGAGCAGTACTTC. It encodes CASSRGQGTYEQYF.

Worth noting for this clone: This sample also contains other DNA sequences that code for the same CDR3. The CDR3 nucleotides are TGCAGTGCTAGAGTGGGGGAGACCCAGTACTTC. Encoded protein: CSARVGETQYF. The chain couples TRBV20-1 to TRBJ2-5; the D is unclear. Germline V gives CDR1 DFQATT, CDR2 SNEGSKA (reference sequence). CDR3 size: 11 residues. V lost 1 base and J 5 bases, leaving 5 bases between the germline ends.

The chain has TRBV19 and TRBJ1-2, with D possibly matching TRBD1 (5 bases). Germline assignment: CDR1 LNHDA and CDR2 SQIVND (reference sequence). Deletions cut 6 bases from V and 1 base from J, with 9 bases between. This CDR3 region has 13 residues. The CDR3 spells CASSTTVNYGYTF. The CDR3 coding sequence is TGTGCCAGTAGCACGACAGTTAACTATGGCTACACCTTC.

CDR3 coding DNA: TGTGCCAGCAGTTACTCGAAAAATCAGCCCCAGCATTTT. Amino acid sequence: CASSYSKNQPQHF. The V call is TRBV6-5, the J call TRBJ1-5; D uncertain. The CDR3 is 13 residues long. Trimming took 0 bases from V and 4 from J, leaving 4 bases between them. CDR1 MNHEY and CDR2 SVGAGI come from the germline V gene.

V and J are TRBV10-2 and TRBJ1-6, with D perhaps matching TRBD1 (6 bases). Germline values: CDR1 WSHSY, CDR2 SAAADI. The CDR3 is 14 residues long. Trimming cost V 6 bases and J 8 bases, with 14 bases left between them. CDR3 coding DNA: TGCGCCAGCAGAGGGGCAGGGGATTATTCACCCCTCCACTTT. Amino acid sequence: CASRGAGDYSPLHF.

This chain joins TRBV9 and TRBJ1-2; no definite D call. The CDR3 runs 16 residues. Trimming took 0 bases from V and 4 from J, leaving 16 bases between them. Germline V gene sequence: CDR1 SGDLS, CDR2 YYNGEE. The CDR3 coding sequence is TGTGCCAGCAGCGTAGATGAGGTTATATCTCTCTATGGCTACACCTTC. Translation gives CASSVDEVISLYGYTF.

The genes are TRBV25-1 and TRBJ1-2; no definite D call. The CDR3 runs 12 residues. The germline CDR1 and CDR2 sequences are MGHDK and SYGVNS. The ends were cut back, 3 bases at V and 4 bases at J, with 6 bases in the middle. This CDR3 is CASSDPPYGYTF. The DNA of the CDR3 is TGTGCCAGCAGTGACCCCCCCTATGGCTACACCTTC.

The gene calls are TRBV27 and TRBJ1-1; D is undetermined. V was trimmed by 3 bases and J by 4 bases, leaving 12 bases between them. The germline V gene has CDR1 MNHEY and CDR2 SMNVEV (reference sequence). This CDR3 is 14 amino acids long. The CDR3 sequence: CASSFALSSTEAFF. The CDR3 DNA reads TGTGCCAGCAGTTTCGCGCTTTCGAGCACTGAAGCTTTCTTT.

The chain carries TRBV7-3 and TRBJ1-1; D remains unclear. The CDR3 length is 13 residues. Germline V gives CDR1 SGHTA, CDR2 FQGTGA. Trimming left V 1 base short and J 8 bases short, with 11 bases between. CDR3 DNA: TGTGCCAGCAGCTTAATAGGGCGGACGGAAGCTTTCTTT. Protein sequence: CASSLIGRTEAFF.

The rearrangement links TRBV7-3 to TRBJ2-1; TRBD1 agrees at 8 bases. This CDR3 comprises 16 residues. The germline V gene encodes CDR1 SGHTA and CDR2 FQGTGA. Trimming at V came to 5 bases and at J to 9 bases, leaving 15 bases not matched to a gene. CDR3 amino acids: CASSPDRAVTMIEQFF. CDR3 DNA sequence: TGTGCCAGCAGCCCGGACAGGGCTGTTACTATGATTGAGCAGTTCTTC.

V and J are TRBV7-9 and TRBJ2-2; 7 bases line up with TRBD1. Germline values: CDR1 SEHNR, CDR2 FQNEAQ (reference sequence). Trimming took 5 bases from V and 0 from J; bases not matched to a gene: 6. CDR3 size: 16 residues. Written as DNA, the CDR3 is TGTGCCAGCAGCCCTCCACAGGGGACGAACACCGGGGAGCTGTTTTTT. This translates into CASSPPQGTNTGELFF.

The V gene is TRBV6-6, the J gene TRBJ1-2; no reliable D call. This CDR3 spans 14 amino acids. CDR1 is MNHNY and CDR2 is SVGAGI in the germline V gene (reference sequence). The V gene lost 2 bases and the J gene lost 4 bases, with 11 bases spanning the gap. The DNA for the CDR3 is TGTGCCAGCAGTTACGCGGAAGGGAGCTATGGCTACACCTTC. The encoded protein is CASSYAEGSYGYTF.

The chain has TRBV4-2 and TRBJ2-5; D is possibly TRBD2 (6 bases). Trimming pared 0 bases from V and 4 bases from J, leaving 18 bases between. The CDR3 consists of 17 residues. Germline-derived CDR1 and CDR2 are LGHNA and YNFKEQ. In DNA form, the CDR3 reads TGTGCCAGCAGCCAAGATCCCCTCGCGCGGGGACCAGAGACCCAGTACTTC. Amino acids: CASSQDPLARGPETQYF.

The CDR3 bases are TGTGCCAGCAGTTTAGGGACAGGGGGACTTCAGCCCCAGCATTTT. Translating it yields CASSLGTGGLQPQHF. The rearrangement joins TRBV27 to TRBJ1-5; TRBD1 agrees at 11 bases. Germline lookup yields CDR1 MNHEY and CDR2 SMNVEV (reference sequence). Trimming cost V 2 bases and J 6 bases; bases outside gene matches: 3. The CDR3 totals 15 residues.

The gene calls are TRBV7-6 and TRBJ1-2; a possible D gene is TRBD1 (6 bases). In germline, CDR1 is SGHVS, CDR2 FNYEAQ. The CDR3 consists of 16 residues. The V end was cut by 6 bases, the J end by 2 bases, with 19 bases between. The chain's CDR3 is CASSPAPGALNYGYTF. As DNA, the CDR3 is TGTGCCAGCAGTCCCGCCCCGGGGGCCCTCAACTATGGCTACACCTTC.

V gene TRBV7-9 combines with J gene TRBJ2-4, with D possibly TRBD2 on 7 matching bases. Germline V lookup: CDR1 SEHNR, CDR2 FQNEAQ (reference sequence). V lost 1 base to trimming and J lost 2 bases, with 18 bases between them. The CDR3 totals 18 residues. Written as DNA, the CDR3 is TGTGCCAGCAGCTTAGGGATCCTAACGGGGGGCCCCAAAAACATTCAGTACTTC. This sequence encodes CASSLGILTGGPKNIQYF. The variable domain in full, with the rest retrieved from reference TRBV7-9 and TRBJ2-4, is DTGVSQNPRHKITKRGQNVTFRCDPISEHNRLYWYRQTLGQGPEFLTYFQNEAQLEKSRLLSDRFSAERPKGSFSTLEIQRTEQGDSAMYLCASSLGILTGGPKNIQYFGAGTRLSVL.

The CDR3 is CASRGTGFEQYF. Here the CDR3 DNA reads TGTGCCAGCAGGGGGACAGGTTTCGAGCAGTACTTC. This chain links TRBV28 with TRBJ2-7; TRBD1 aligns across 8 bases. The V gene end was trimmed by 6 bases and the J gene end by 6 bases; junction bases not matched to a gene: 4. This CDR3 has 12 amino acids. Germline CDR1 is MDHEN and CDR2 is SYDVKM.

CDR3 in amino acids: CASSGAETQYF. CDR3 bases: TGTGCCAGCAGTGGGGCGGAGACCCAGTACTTC. The V gene is TRBV2, the J gene TRBJ2-5, with D unresolved. V was trimmed by 4 bases and J by 5 bases, leaving 5 bases between them. This CDR3 has 11 residues. Germline V gives CDR1 SNHLY, CDR2 FYNNEI.

This clone was counted a single time. The chain combines TRBV10-2 with TRBJ1-1; unclear D gene. The CDR3 consists of 13 residues. The ends were cut back, 3 bases at V and 0 bases at J, with 5 bases in the middle. The V gene's germline CDR1 is WSHSY and CDR2 SAAADI. CDR3 DNA: TGCGCCAGCAGTGACACCATGAACACTGAAGCTTTCTTT. Encoded protein: CASSDTMNTEAFF.